This TCR beta chain was obtained from a study of response to subunit inactivated influenza vaccine. Study-level results: Authors suggested that a seasonal influenza vaccination recruits few new T cells each time.

CDR1 and CDR2 from the germline V gene are SGHRS and YFSETQ. This CDR3 is built from 14 residues. The V and J ends lost 1 base and 5 bases, in that order; junction bases with no gene match: 2. At least ten counts were recorded for this clonotype. Its specificity is unknown. TCRdb reprocessed the RT-PCR reads with MiXCR, giving one entry per CDR3 protein. The sample has about 570,000 distinct CDR3 sequences; approximately 10% are singletons. Another study also made use of these data, one on T cells expressing NK-cell markers. From that study: 5'RACE template switching with UMIs generated TCR beta cDNA.

The sequence was collected from a man in his forties or fifties who received an inactivated influenza vaccine. The input for sequencing was PBMCs from blood, taken on the day of vaccination. V gene TRBV5-1 combines with J gene TRBJ1-4; 7 bases fit TRBD1. CDR3 DNA: TGCGCCAGCAGCTTGCAGGGGGGAAATGAAAAACTGTTTTTT. Its translation is CASSLQGGNEKLFF.